The following is a T cell receptor beta chain sequence with its context. Its antigen is still unknown. The data were taken from a study of monozygotic twins with inflammatory bowel disease (dated by TCRdb to about 2019). Regarding the study in general: A total of approximately 30 monozygotic twin pairs were included in the full study, comprising nine German pairs (four IBD-concordant, five IBD-discordant) and 19 IBD-discordant Danish pairs. The search for disease-associated traits relied mainly on comparing, within discordant pairs, IBD patients with their genetically identical healthy co-twins. Each individual had, on average, about 151 000 unique TCRalpha sequences and 181 000 unique TCRbeta sequences available for analysis. Findings and caveats that apply to the study as a whole: Measured by the inverse Simpson index, TCRbeta repertoire diversity was lower in IBD patients than in their healthy co-twins. Compared with healthy twins, IBD patients shared fewer clonotypes with other individuals, and the difference was most pronounced in patients with signs of disease activity. Repertoire similarity did not differ between concordant and discordant twins, which could be due to limited statistical power. The analysis was unable to tell apart different T cell subtypes. Background noise and inter-individual variability may have been introduced into the repertoires by the differing immunosuppressive treatments among patients. The results gave no support for a single strong signal or clonotype linked to IBD.

CDR3 length: 14 amino acids, cysteine to phenylalanine. No DNA was logged. CDR1 is given as MNHEY and CDR2 as SMNVEV, both from the germline V gene (reference sequence). Libraries were constructed by 5' RACE. Each TCR library was prepared from 3,000 to 4,500 ng of total RNA. For each sample, cDNA synthesis was carried out in eight separate reactions using SMARTScribe reverse transcriptase. Unique molecular identifiers containing a 6-nucleotide sample barcode were introduced through template switching during cDNA synthesis. TCRalpha and TCRbeta cDNA was amplified in two nested PCRs of 16 and 9 cycles, and bead purification was carried out after each PCR. Before amplification, cDNA was treated with uracil DNA-glycosylase and purified using the QIAquick PCR purification kit. The second PCR was the step at which Illumina TruSeq-compatible adapters and sample-specific barcodes were added. Library quality and concentration were checked on TapeStation and Qubit, and libraries were pooled at roughly 5.1 ng each. Sequencing of the pooled libraries was done on an Illumina HiSeq2500 single-index Rapid Run using custom sequencing primers and 2 x 100 bp reads. From the authors' description of their analysis: MiGEC version 1.2.6 was used for UMI-based consensus assembly, which corrected PCR and sequencing errors. MiXCR version 2.1.1 handled V(D)J alignment, clonotype assembly and CDR3 extraction. To normalise gene usage, clonotype sharing and MAIT/NKT TCR abundance, the analysis used the top 1000, 10 000 and 20 000 clonotypes per sample. After downsampling to 27 000 UMIs, diversity was calculated as the inverse Simpson index using the vegan R package. Paired Mann-Whitney U tests were applied to discordant twin pairs, with Benjamini-Hochberg correction for multiple testing. The reads went through TCRdb reprocessing, and each CDR3 protein sequence gets one entry with no DNA. None of the V and J calls come from the authors' own analysis; TCRdb made them. The sample's table covers 400,000 to 500,000 distinct CDR3 sequences. Approximately 2.3% of the sample comes from the top ten.

A roughly 2.4 ml peripheral blood sample was drawn into PAXgene tubes per donor and stored at -80°C. Without any T cell sorting, total RNA was extracted from whole blood using the PAXgene blood miRNA kit on an automated QIAcube. Peripheral blood from monozygotic twin pairs, either concordant or discordant for inflammatory bowel disease, underwent deep TCRalpha and TCRbeta repertoire profiling that used unique molecular barcoding. Smoking habits were recorded for all twin pairs, and each individual was classified as a current, former or never smoker. The sequence came from a human donor with ulcerative colitis or Crohn's disease, or a healthy co-twin of an affected twin (not recorded which). Sequencing was done on a sample of blood. The chain employs TRBV27 and TRBJ2-4. The CDR3 protein sequence reads: CASSPQGYKNIQYF.